This T cell receptor beta chain was found in a study of memory CD4+ T cells and cytomegalovirus serostatus. Germline V gene sequence: CDR1 SNHLY, CDR2 FYNNEI. The V end was cut by 6 bases, the J end by 5 bases, with 13 bases between. This CDR3 region has 14 residues. Data came from immunoSEQ multiplex PCR; TCRdb stores just in-frame clones and leaves some out. The sample carries around 45,000 clones, about 70% recorded once. Single viable CD3+CD4+CD8-CD45RO+ cells were sorted as the memory CD4+ T cells. The origin of this receptor is an adult in good health and CMV-seropositive. The source material was memory CD4+ T cells from blood. V usage is TRBV2 and J usage is TRBJ2-2; D tentatively fits TRBD1 or TRBD2 (5 bases each). The CDR3 nucleotides are TGTGCCAGCAGAGCCGGGGCTGGAACCGGGGAGCTGTTTTTT. This encodes CASRAGAGTGELFF.